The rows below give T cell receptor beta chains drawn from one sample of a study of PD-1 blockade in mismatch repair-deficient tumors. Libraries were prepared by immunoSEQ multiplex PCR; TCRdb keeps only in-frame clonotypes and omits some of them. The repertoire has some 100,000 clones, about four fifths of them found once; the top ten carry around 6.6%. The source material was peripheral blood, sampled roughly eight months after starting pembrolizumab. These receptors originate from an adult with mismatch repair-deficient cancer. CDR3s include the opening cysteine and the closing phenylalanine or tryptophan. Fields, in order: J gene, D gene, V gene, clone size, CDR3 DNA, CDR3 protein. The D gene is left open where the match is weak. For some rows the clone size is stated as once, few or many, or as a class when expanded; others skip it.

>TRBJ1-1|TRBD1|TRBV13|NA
TGTGCCAGCAGCCCCCGGACAGGGGGCACTGAAGCTTTCTTT
CASSPRTGGTEAFF
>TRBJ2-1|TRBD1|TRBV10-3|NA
TGTGCCATCAGTGATGTCATCACCGGGCAGGGGGCAGGTGAGCAGTTCTTC
CAISDVITGQGAGEQFF
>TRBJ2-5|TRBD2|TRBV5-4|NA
TGTGCCAGCAGGGATCTAGCGGGCGATCAAGAGACCCAGTACTTC
CASRDLAGDQETQYF
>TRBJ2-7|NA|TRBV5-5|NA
TGTGCCAGCAGCTTGAGCAGGGGTAGATCCTACGAGCAGTACTTC
CASSLSRGRSYEQYF
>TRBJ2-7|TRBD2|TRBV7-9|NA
TGTGCCAGCAGCTTAACTAGCGGGTGGGAGCAGTACTTC
CASSLTSGWEQYF
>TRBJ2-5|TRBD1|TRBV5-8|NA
TGTGCCAGCAGCTACAGGGGAAAGACCCAGTACTTC
CASSYRGKTQYF
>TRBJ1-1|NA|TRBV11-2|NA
TGTGCCAGCAGCTTAGACACCGAGACTGAAGCTTTCTTT
CASSLDTETEAFF
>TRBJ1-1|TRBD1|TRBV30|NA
TGTGCCTGGAGCCTTCAAACCGGACAGGGGCCGAACACTGAAGCTTTCTTT
CAWSLQTGQGPNTEAFF
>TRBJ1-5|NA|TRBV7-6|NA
TGTGCCAGCAGCTTACTAGGCCAGCCCCAGCATTTT
CASSLLGQPQHF
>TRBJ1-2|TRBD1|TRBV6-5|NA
TGTGCCAGCAGTACTCGGACAGGCAACTATGGCTACACCTTC
CASSTRTGNYGYTF
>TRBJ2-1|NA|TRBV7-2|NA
TGTGCCAGCAGCTTAGTCTCATCACCCCTAACGGGGAATGAGCAGTTCTTC
CASSLVSSPLTGNEQFF
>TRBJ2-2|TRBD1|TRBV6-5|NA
TGTGCCAGCAGTTCCAAAGACAGGGGTCGGACCGGGGAGCTGTTTTTT
CASSSKDRGRTGELFF
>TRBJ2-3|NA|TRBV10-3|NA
TGTGCCATCAGTGGGGACATCCGACCAGATACGCAGTATTTT
CAISGDIRPDTQYF
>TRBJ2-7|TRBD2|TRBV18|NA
TGTGCCAGCTCACCGATAGCGGGAGCCCCCTACGAGCAGTACTTC
CASSPIAGAPYEQYF
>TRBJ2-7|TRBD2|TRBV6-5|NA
TGTGCCAGCAGTTACTCCCGGACTAGCGGGGCCTACGAGCAGTACTTC
CASSYSRTSGAYEQYF
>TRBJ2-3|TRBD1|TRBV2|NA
TGTGCCATAACAGGGGGCACAGATACGCAGTATTTT
CAITGGTDTQYF
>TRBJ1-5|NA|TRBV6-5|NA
TGTGCCAGCAGCCCAAATAGCAATCAGCCCCAGCATTTT
CASSPNSNQPQHF
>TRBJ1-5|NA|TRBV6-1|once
TGTGCCAGCAGTAAAGGGGGTCACTGGCCCCAGCATTTT
CASSKGGHWPQHF
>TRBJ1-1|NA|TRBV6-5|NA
TGTGCCAGCATGTCAACAGGGCGAGCTTTCTTT
CASMSTGRAFF
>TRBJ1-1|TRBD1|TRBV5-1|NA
TGCGCCAGCAGCTTGGGACAGGGCCGATTACACACTGAAGCTTTCTTT
CASSLGQGRLHTEAFF
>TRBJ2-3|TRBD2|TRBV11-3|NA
TGTGCCAGCAGCCGAAGAGCGGGAGGGCCGTATGGAGATACGCAGTATTTT
CASSRRAGGPYGDTQYF
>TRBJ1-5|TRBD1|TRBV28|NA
TGTGCCAGCATTGGGACAGGGGCGTCGCGGCCCCAGCATTTT
CASIGTGASRPQHF
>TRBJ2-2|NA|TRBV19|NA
TGTGCCAGTAGTATGGGGGTCGGGGAGCTGTTTTTT
CASSMGVGELFF
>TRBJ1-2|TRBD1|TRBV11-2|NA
TGTGCCAGCAACACAGGGGGCCGTGGCTACACCTTC
CASNTGGRGYTF
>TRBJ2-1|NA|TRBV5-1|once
TGCGCCAGCAGCCCGATGGGAAGAGCTAGCGCCCATGAGCAGTTCTTC
CASSPMGRASAHEQFF
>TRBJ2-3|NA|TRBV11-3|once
TGTGCCAGCAGCTTAGCCCGCTGGCGGGGTAGCACAGATACGCAGTATTTT
CASSLARWRGSTDTQYF
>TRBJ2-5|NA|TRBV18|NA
TGTGCCAGCTCACTAGGCGCGAAAGAGACCCAGTACTTC
CASSLGAKETQYF
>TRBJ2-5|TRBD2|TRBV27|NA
TGTGCCAGCAGTTTTTCGCTAGCGGGAGGGCCCGCTCAAGCAGAGACCCAGTACTTC
CASSFSLAGGPAQAETQYF
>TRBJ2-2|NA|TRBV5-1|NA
TGCGCCAGCAGCTTGGACAGAGCGAACACCGGGGAGCTGTTTTTT
CASSLDRANTGELFF
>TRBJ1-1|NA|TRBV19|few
TGTGCCAGTAGAGGCAGAAGGGAGAACACTGAAGCTTTCTTT
CASRGRRENTEAFF
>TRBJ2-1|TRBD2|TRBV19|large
TGTGCCAGTAGTATTGGCGGGAGCTACAATGAGCAGTTCTTC
CASSIGGSYNEQFF